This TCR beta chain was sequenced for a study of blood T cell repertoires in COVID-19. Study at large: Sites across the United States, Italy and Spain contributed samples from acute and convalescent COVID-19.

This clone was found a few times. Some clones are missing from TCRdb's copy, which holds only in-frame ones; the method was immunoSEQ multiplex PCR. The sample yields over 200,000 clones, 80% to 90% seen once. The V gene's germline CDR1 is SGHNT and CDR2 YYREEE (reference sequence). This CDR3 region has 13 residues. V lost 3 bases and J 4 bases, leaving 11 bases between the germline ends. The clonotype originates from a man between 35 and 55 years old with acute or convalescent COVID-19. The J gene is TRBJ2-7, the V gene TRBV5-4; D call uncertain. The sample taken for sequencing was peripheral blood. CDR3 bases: TGTGCCAGCAGCTCCCTCTCCGGTTACGAGCAGTACTTC. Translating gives CASSSLSGYEQYF.